The following is a TCR beta chain sequence with its context. The antigen is undetermined. The sample originates from a study of T cell responses to AZD1222 COVID-19 vaccine. The table came from immunoSEQ multiplex PCR; TCRdb's copy has only in-frame clones and leaves some out. The sample includes tens of thousands of clones, more than 70% of them seen just once. Study-level results: Just a handful of AZD1222 recipients were seropositive at baseline.

With 2 bases removed from V and 8 bases from J, the gap between germline ends came to 16 bases. Per germline, CDR1 SGHTA and CDR2 FQGNSA. CDR3 length equals 15 residues. The rearrangement uses TRBV7-2 and TRBJ1-3, with D tentatively TRBD1 (6 bases). The specimen was peripheral blood, collected on day 0 of AZD1222 vaccination. The sequence was collected from an adult in good health. In DNA, the CDR3 is TGTGCCAGCAGCTTACGGAGGGGGAGGTCGGACACCATATATTTT. Encoded protein: CASSLRRGRSDTIYF.